The rows below give T cell receptor beta chains drawn from one sample of a study of T cells in Graves' hyperthyroidism and ophthalmopathy. One entry per CDR3 protein results from TCRdb running MiXCR on the multiplex PCR reads. The sample comprises 350,000 to 400,000 distinct CDR3 sequences, more than 11% of which are singletons, and 11% rests with the top ten. What was sequenced was blood. The receptors originated from a woman aged 55-70 years with Graves' hyperthyroidism. The CDR3 runs from the conserved cysteine through the conserved F or W. Fields, in order: D gene, V gene, CDR3 protein. A D gene is named only where the DNA matches it firmly.

D: TRBD1; V: TRBV4-1; CDR3: CASSQGQGESPLHF
D: .; V: TRBV9; CDR3: CASSVALAGTGELFF
D: TRBD2; V: TRBV28; CDR3: CASSLTSGSWEQYF
D: TRBD2; V: TRBV7-6; CDR3: CASSLVGTTNEQFF
D: .; V: TRBV6-1; CDR3: CASSEGLSVAKNIQYF
D: .; V: TRBV3-1; CDR3: CASSPRRVSAYEQYF
D: TRBD1; V: TRBV12-3/TRBV12-4; CDR3: CASSLVQGAGYGYTF
D: TRBD1; V: TRBV18; CDR3: CASSLPPGTGDYGYTF
D: TRBD2; V: TRBV28; CDR3: CASRVGTSYEQYF
D: .; V: TRBV20-1; CDR3: CSARMGYNEQFF
D: TRBD1; V: TRBV30; CDR3: CAWSSQGDQPQHF
D: .; V: TRBV7-8; CDR3: CASSLRGPYNEQFF
D: TRBD1; V: TRBV6-1; CDR3: CASRTQGASSNQPQHF
D: .; V: TRBV5-1; CDR3: CASSLSGSPITEAFF
D: .; V: TRBV20-1; CDR3: CSAREQGIVKNIQYF
D: .; V: TRBV18; CDR3: CASSPDHRQNIQYF
D: TRBD2; V: TRBV6-1; CDR3: CASSSGGADEQYF
D: .; V: TRBV11-2; CDR3: CASSQDAWINEQFF
D: TRBD2; V: TRBV2; CDR3: CASMASGSGEQFF
D: .; V: TRBV14; CDR3: CASSQDVGGTFGYTF
D: TRBD2; V: TRBV11-3; CDR3: CASSSGRLAGVHTGELFF
D: .; V: TRBV18; CDR3: CASSKGVDEQYF
D: TRBD2; V: TRBV28; CDR3: CASSSLGGTSDYNEQFF
D: .; V: TRBV18; CDR3: CASSPLAGPNTEAFF
D: .; V: TRBV7-9; CDR3: CASSLVVRGYEQFF
D: TRBD1; V: TRBV11-2; CDR3: CASSLSGQSSYNEQFF
D: .; V: TRBV7-2; CDR3: CASSFKYGPRTNTGELFF